The sequence of this T cell receptor beta chain was determined in a study of blood T cell repertoires in COVID-19. About the study: Acute and convalescent COVID-19 samples came from the United States, Italy and Spain. PBMCs, B-cell-depleted T cells, or T cells provided the cDNA or gDNA that made up the material.

Per the study methods: Reference gene primer amplification in the assay estimated nucleated cell counts. Data came from immunoSEQ multiplex PCR; TCRdb stores just in-frame clones and leaves some out. The V and J calls and the clone size are those of that table, but D and trimming were determined from the DNA. The table records about 210,000 clones, approximately 84% of them present only once. Enrollment of patients from Seattle took place during active infection, with longitudinal follow-up. Germline CDR1 SGHRS, CDR2 YFSETQ. The trim removed 4 bases at V and 6 bases at J, leaving 9 bases unmatched. The CDR3 covers 15 residues.

The receptor comes from a woman aged 80 or over with COVID-19, enrolled during active disease. V and J are TRBV5-1 and TRBJ2-1; 8 nucleotides line up with TRBD2. What was sequenced was peripheral blood. The CDR3 protein is CASSLGLVDGNEQFF. CDR3 DNA sequence: TGCGCCAGCAGCCTGGGACTAGTTGACGGCAATGAGCAGTTCTTC. The entire variable domain, with the rest obtained from reference TRBV5-1 and TRBJ2-1, is as follows: KAGVTQTPRYLIKTRGQQVTLSCSPISGHRSVSWYQQTPGQGLQFLFEYFSETQRNKGNFPGRFSGRQFSNSRSEMNVSTLELGDSALYLCASSLGLVDGNEQFFGPGTRLTVL.